Below are 5 T cell receptor beta chains sequenced from a single sample in a study of T cells in Graves' hyperthyroidism and ophthalmopathy (dated by TCRdb to the late 2010s). The library was prepared using multiplex PCR. Sequencing took place on an Illumina HiSeq 2000. The TCR beta CDR3 regions were amplified from RNA transcripts. A first-round RT-PCR of the TCR CDR3 used the HTBI primer set with the Qiagen OneStep RT-PCR kit. Through fastp at Q25 and MiXCR, TCRdb rebuilt clones from the public reads, retaining in-frame beta chains. Entries that share a CDR3 protein sequence are merged under the most common genes and DNA. The sample data list roughly 500,000 distinct CDR3 sequences, and approximately 15% of these were observed just once. The biggest ten clones account for less than 6% of the sample. Sample: blood. These receptors all stem from a young woman with Graves' hyperthyroidism that later progressed to Graves' ophthalmopathy.

This clonotype came up many times. The rearrangement joins TRBV6-1 to TRBJ2-7; 8 nucleotides align to TRBD2. In germline, CDR1 is MNHNS, CDR2 SASEGT. V lost 5 bases, J lost 3 bases, and 15 bases stayed unmatched. This CDR3 region has 17 residues. The CDR3 region is CASSSRASGPLHYEQYF. Here the CDR3 DNA reads TGTGCCAGCAGTTCCAGGGCTAGCGGGCCGCTCCACTACGAGCAGTACTTC.

This clonotype was seen many times. The CDR3 nucleotides read TGTGCCAGCAGTGAAGGGCCAGGGAAGGGGTACGAGCAGTACTTC. Translation gives CASSEGPGKGYEQYF. The rearrangement joins TRBV2 to TRBJ2-7; D possibly corresponds to TRBD1 (5 bases). Per germline, CDR1 SNHLY and CDR2 FYNNEI. V lost 1 base and J 4 bases, leaving 14 bases between the germline ends. The CDR3 covers 15 residues.

This clonotype was picked up many times. This chain uses TRBV5-5 with TRBJ2-5, with TRBD2 matching over 14 bases. Germline CDR1 is SGHKS and CDR2 is YYEKEE (reference sequence). The CDR3 loop spans 20 amino acids. Trimming took 1 base from V and 1 from J; bases not matched to a gene: 12. CDR3 bases: TGTGCCAGCAGCTTGCGACCGGGACTAGCGGGAGTTGGGGCCCAAGAGACCCAGTACTTC. This codes for CASSLRPGLAGVGAQETQYF.

This clonotype was counted many times. The V gene is TRBV18, the J gene TRBJ1-5; 7 nucleotides agree with TRBD1. Germline CDR1 is KGHSH and CDR2 is LQKENI. This CDR3 contains 15 residues. With 8 bases clipped from V and 3 bases from J, the junction kept 10 bases outside the gene matches. CDR3 in amino acids: CASAKDRQLNQPQHF. DNA for the CDR3: TGTGCCAGCGCGAAGGACAGGCAACTCAATCAGCCCCAGCATTTT.

In the case of this clonotype: This may be a read error: a much more frequent sequence differs by one nucleotide. The CDR3: CASISGQGAYGYTF. DNA of the CDR3: TGTGCCAGCATATCAGGACAGGGGGCCTATGGCTACACCTTC. The chain couples TRBV28 to TRBJ1-2; 11 nucleotides line up with TRBD1. V was pared by 7 bases and J by 4 bases, with 5 bases of the junction left unmatched. The CDR3 is made up of 14 amino acids. The germline V gene encodes CDR1 MDHEN and CDR2 SYDVKM.